This section outlines one TCR beta chain sequence together with its context. This table comes from immunoSEQ multiplex PCR, and its TCRdb copy is limited to in-frame clones, with some not included. The sample has over 200,000 clones; approximately 90% are singletons. The entry originates in a study of blood T cell repertoires in COVID-19. Germline V gives CDR1 MDHEN, CDR2 SYDVKM. CDR3 length: 17 amino acids. V dropped 6 bases and J dropped 0; count of bases not matched to a gene: 8. The V and J genes are TRBV28 and TRBJ2-6, with 7 bases fitting TRBD1. The source is a woman in her thirties or forties who had recovered from COVID-19. The specimen was peripheral blood. The CDR3 nucleotides are TGTGCCAGCAGCGGACAGGTCCTTACCTCTGGGGCCAACGTCCTGACTTTC. The encoded protein is CASSGQVLTSGANVLTF.